These 6 T cell receptor beta chains originate from one sample sequenced in a study of cytomegalovirus exposure and HLA in healthy donors. 60 Vbeta and 13 Jbeta primers were used in PCR. TCRdb keeps only in-frame clones here, not all; method: immunoSEQ multiplex PCR. The profile covers 90,000 to 100,000 clones, with just under 80% appearing a single time and about 3% taken by the ten largest. Sequencing used PBMCs. These TCRs come from a woman in her 40s in good health and CMV-seronegative.

The chain is built from TRBV27 and TRBJ1-4; 8 nucleotides line up with TRBD1. CDR3 length: 13 residues. The V gene end was trimmed by 3 bases and the J gene end by 13 bases; junction bases not matched to a gene: 7. Per germline, CDR1 MNHEY and CDR2 SMNVEV (reference sequence). CDR3 sequence: CASSFGQGDRLFF. The DNA for the CDR3 is TGTGCCAGCAGTTTCGGACAGGGTGATAGACTGTTTTTT.

J is TRBJ1-4 and V is TRBV5-1; 10 nucleotides agree with TRBD1. Germline lookup yields CDR1 SGHRS and CDR2 YFSETQ. V shed 8 bases, J shed 8 bases, and the junction held 9 bases outside the gene matches. This CDR3 region has 14 residues. CDR3 nucleotides: TGCGCCAGTGCCAGACAGGGGGCGAGCGAAAAACTGTTTTTT. It encodes CASARQGASEKLFF.

The chain employs TRBV27 and TRBJ2-7; no reliable D call. The germline V gene encodes CDR1 MNHEY and CDR2 SMNVEV (reference sequence). CDR3 size: 11 residues. The ends were cut back, 4 bases at V and 2 bases at J, with 3 bases in the middle. The CDR3 DNA sequence: TGTGCCAGCAGTTCGGCCTACGAGCAGTACTTC. Translation gives CASSSAYEQYF.

CDR3 region: CASKTGGLLNTEAFF. The CDR3 region has the DNA TGTGCCAGTAAAACAGGGGGCCTTCTGAACACTGAAGCTTTCTTT. The V call is TRBV19, the J call TRBJ1-1, with TRBD1 identical over 9 bases. The germline V gene encodes CDR1 LNHDA and CDR2 SQIVND (reference sequence). V trimming: 7 bases; J trimming: 0 bases; junction bases outside the gene matches: 6. The length of the CDR3 is 15 residues.

This chain connects TRBV6-1 to TRBJ1-2; 8 nucleotides agree with TRBD1. Trimming at V came to 8 bases and at J to 4 bases, leaving 9 bases not matched to a gene. The germline CDR1 and CDR2 sequences are MNHNS and SASEGT. The CDR3 has 14 amino acids. The CDR3 spells CASLRTGSSYGYTF. CDR3 coding DNA: TGTGCCAGCTTGAGGACAGGGTCAAGCTATGGCTACACCTTC.

The rearrangement links TRBV12-5 to TRBJ1-1; 10 bases match TRBD1. The CDR3 is made up of 17 amino acids. In germline, CDR1 is LGHNT, CDR2 FRNRAP. V was clipped by 1 base and J by 5 bases; unmatched bases: 10. CDR3 DNA sequence: TGTGCTAGTGGTTTGGCATTCGGGACAGGGGATGTAACTGAAGCTTTCTTT. Its protein is CASGLAFGTGDVTEAFF.